This TCR beta chain comes out of a study of cytomegalovirus exposure and HLA in healthy donors. In the study overall: Earlier findings included some 120 million unique TCR beta sequences obtained from roughly 200 million T cells. Findings and caveats of the study: Confirmation in vitro established that three CMV-associated chains were specific for CMV antigens.

Trimming pared 4 bases from V and 7 bases from J, leaving 14 bases between. Germline V gene lookup returns CDR1 LNHDA and CDR2 SQIVND (reference sequence). The CDR3 consists of 14 residues. Amplification used 60 Vbeta primers and 13 Jbeta primers. TCRdb's copy holds only in-frame clones and misses some; the assay was immunoSEQ multiplex PCR. The sample has 150,000 or so clones; 74% are singletons. Points on this clone: Its target is not known.

Specimen: PBMCs. The rearrangement joins TRBV19 to TRBJ2-1; possibly TRBD2 for D (6 bases). This TCR came from a man aged 30 to 39 in good health and CMV-seronegative. CDR3 sequence (DNA): TGTGCCAGTAGTAGGGGCGGGGCGGGGAATGAGCAGTTCTTC. Protein sequence: CASSRGGAGNEQFF.